The clone carrying this TCR beta chain was detected only once. What it recognizes is unknown. The germline gene is not matched at one end of the junction; a read error may be the cause. The data originate from a study of post-analysis software for immune sequencing data. This CDR3 region has 14 residues. Germline CDR1 and CDR2: DFQATT and SNEGSKA (reference sequence). Study outcomes and limitations: Compared with controls, patients had more of about five TRBV segments, including TRBV5-6, TRBV5-1 and TRBV20-1.

Each TCR beta cDNA library carried unique molecular identifiers. TCRdb fed the PCR reads into MiXCR, producing one record per CDR3 protein. This sample has roughly 670,000 distinct CDR3 sequences, with about 60% found just once. Sequenced input: blood. This sequence originates from a girl aged 2 to 9 with multiple sclerosis. The chain carries TRBV20-1 and TRBJ2-7; 8 bases match TRBD2. CDR3 residues: CGARDRGRRDEQYF. The CDR3 DNA reads TGCGGTGCTAGAGACCGCGGGAGGAGGGACGAGCAGTACTTC.